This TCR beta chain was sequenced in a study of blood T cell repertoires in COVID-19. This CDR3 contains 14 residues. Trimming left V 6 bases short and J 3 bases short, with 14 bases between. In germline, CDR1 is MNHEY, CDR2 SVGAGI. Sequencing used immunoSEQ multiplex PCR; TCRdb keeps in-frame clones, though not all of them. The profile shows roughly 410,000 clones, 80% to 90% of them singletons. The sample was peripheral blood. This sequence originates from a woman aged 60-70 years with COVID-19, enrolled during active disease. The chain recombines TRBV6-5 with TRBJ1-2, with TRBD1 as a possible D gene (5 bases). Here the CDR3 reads CASSLGGVYYGYTF. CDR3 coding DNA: TGTGCCAGCAGCCTGGGGGGGGTTTACTATGGCTACACCTTC.